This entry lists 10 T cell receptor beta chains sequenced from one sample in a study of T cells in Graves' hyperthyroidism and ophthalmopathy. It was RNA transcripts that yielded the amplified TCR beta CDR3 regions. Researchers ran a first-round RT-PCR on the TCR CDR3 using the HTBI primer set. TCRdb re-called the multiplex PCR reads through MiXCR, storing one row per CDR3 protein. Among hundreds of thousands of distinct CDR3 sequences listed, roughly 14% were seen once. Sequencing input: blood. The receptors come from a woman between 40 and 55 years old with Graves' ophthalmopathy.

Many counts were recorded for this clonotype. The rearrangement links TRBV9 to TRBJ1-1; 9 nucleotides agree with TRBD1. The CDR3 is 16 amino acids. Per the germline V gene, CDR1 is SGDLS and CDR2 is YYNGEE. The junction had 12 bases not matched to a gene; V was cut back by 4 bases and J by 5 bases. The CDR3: CASSHSIQGAGTEAFF. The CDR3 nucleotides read TGTGCCAGCAGCCACAGCATACAGGGGGCTGGTACTGAAGCTTTCTTT. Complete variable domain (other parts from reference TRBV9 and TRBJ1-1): DSGVTQTPKHLITATGQRVTLRCSPRSGDLSVYWYQQSLDQGLQFLIQYYNGEERAKGNILERFSAQQFPDLHSELNLSSLELGDSALYFCASSHSIQGAGTEAFFGQGTRLTVV.

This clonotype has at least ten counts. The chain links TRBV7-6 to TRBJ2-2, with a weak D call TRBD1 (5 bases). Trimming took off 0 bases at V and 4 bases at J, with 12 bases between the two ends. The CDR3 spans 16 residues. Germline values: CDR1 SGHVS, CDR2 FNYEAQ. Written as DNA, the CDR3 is TGTGCCAGCAGCTTAGCGTCGGCAGGGCTCACCGGGGAGCTGTTTTTT. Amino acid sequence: CASSLASAGLTGELFF.

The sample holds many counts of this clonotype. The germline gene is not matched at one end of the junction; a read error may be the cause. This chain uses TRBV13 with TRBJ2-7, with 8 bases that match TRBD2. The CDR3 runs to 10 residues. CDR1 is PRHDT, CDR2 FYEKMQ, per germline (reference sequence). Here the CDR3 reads CASSTGLAHF. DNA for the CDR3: TGTGCCAGCAGCACCGGACTAGCCCACTTC.

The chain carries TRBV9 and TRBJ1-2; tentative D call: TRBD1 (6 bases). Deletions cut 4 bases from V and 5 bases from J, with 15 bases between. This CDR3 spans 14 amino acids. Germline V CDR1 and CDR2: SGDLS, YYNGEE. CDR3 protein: CASSISDRRYGYTF. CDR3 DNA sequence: TGTGCCAGCAGCATCTCCGACAGGAGATATGGCTACACCTTC.

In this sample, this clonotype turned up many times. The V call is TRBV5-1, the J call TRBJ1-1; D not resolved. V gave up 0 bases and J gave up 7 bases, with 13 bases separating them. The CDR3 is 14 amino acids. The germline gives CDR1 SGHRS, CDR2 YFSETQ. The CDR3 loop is CASSLGGNRDEAFF. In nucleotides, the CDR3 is TGCGCCAGCAGCTTGGGAGGGAATCGTGATGAAGCTTTCTTT.

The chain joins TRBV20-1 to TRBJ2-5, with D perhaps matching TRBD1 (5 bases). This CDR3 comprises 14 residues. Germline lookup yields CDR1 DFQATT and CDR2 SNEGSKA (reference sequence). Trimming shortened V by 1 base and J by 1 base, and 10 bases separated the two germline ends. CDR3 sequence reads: CSARAQDAQETQYF. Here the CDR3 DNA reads TGCAGTGCTAGAGCACAGGACGCCCAAGAGACCCAGTACTTC.

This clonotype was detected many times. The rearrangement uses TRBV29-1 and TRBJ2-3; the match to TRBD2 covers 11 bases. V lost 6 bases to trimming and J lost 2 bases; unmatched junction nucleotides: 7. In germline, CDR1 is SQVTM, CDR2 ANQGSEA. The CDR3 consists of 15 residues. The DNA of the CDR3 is TGCAGCGTCGTGAGACTAGCGGGAATCACAGATACGCAGTATTTT. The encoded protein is CSVVRLAGITDTQYF.

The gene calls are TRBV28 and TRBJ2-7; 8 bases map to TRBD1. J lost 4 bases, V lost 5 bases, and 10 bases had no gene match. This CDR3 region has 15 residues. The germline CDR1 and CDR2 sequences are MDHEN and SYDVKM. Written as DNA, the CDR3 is TGTGCCAGCAGTCCCCATGGACAGGGCGGTTACGAGCAGTACTTC. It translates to CASSPHGQGGYEQYF.

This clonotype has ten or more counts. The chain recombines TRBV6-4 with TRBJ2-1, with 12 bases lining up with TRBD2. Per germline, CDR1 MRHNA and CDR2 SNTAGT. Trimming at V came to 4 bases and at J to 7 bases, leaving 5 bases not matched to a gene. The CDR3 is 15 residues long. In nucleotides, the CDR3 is TGTGCCAGCAGTGGACTAGCGGGAGTCGGTAATGAGCAGTTCTTC. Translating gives CASSGLAGVGNEQFF.

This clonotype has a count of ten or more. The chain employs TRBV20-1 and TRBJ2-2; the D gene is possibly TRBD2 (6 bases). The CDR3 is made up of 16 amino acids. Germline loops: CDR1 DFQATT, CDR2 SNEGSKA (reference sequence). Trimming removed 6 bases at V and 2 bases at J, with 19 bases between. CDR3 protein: CSATGWGGVNTGELFF. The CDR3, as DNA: TGCAGTGCAACGGGATGGGGCGGGGTTAACACCGGGGAGCTGTTTTTT.